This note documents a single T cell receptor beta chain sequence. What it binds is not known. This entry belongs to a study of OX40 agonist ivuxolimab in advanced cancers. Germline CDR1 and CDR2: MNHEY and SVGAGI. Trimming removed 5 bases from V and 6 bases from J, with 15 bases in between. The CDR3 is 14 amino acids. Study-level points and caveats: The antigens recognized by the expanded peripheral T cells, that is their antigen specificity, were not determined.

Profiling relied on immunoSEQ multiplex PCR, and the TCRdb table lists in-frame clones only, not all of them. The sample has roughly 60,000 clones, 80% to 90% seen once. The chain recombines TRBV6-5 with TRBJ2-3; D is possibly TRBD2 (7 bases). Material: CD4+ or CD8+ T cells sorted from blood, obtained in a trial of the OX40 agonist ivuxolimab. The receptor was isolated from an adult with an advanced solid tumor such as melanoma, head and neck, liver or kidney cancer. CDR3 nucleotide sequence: TGTGCCAGCAGTGTCTGGGGGGGCCTGGATACGCAGTATTTT. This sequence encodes CASSVWGGLDTQYF.